The next 21 T cell receptor beta chains were all read from a single sample in a study of blood T cell repertoires in COVID-19. Sequencing was performed with immunoSEQ multiplex PCR; in TCRdb, only in-frame clones are kept and a portion is missing. The data show about 280,000 clones, with about four fifths seen just once and about 5% held by the top ten. The sample consisted of PBMCs or T cells enriched from blood (not recorded which). These receptors were collected from a man aged 35 to 55 who had been exposed to COVID-19.

The V gene is TRBV15, the J gene TRBJ1-1, with D unresolved. This CDR3 is 15 amino acids long. V shed 0 bases and J shed 1 base, with 9 bases lying between them. Germline CDR1 LNHNV, CDR2 YYDKDF (reference sequence). This chain's CDR3 is CATSRDRQENTEAFF. The CDR3 DNA reads as TGTGCCACCAGCAGAGATCGCCAGGAGAACACTGAAGCTTTCTTT.

On this clone itself: Within the sample, other DNA sequences also encode this same CDR3. The chain employs TRBV12-3 or TRBV12-4 and TRBJ1-1; no firm D call. This CDR3 has 12 residues. The V and J ends lost 6 bases and 5 bases respectively, with 10 bases between them. This CDR3 is CASSSRGTEAFF. DNA of the CDR3: TGTGCCAGCAGCTCACGAGGAACTGAAGCTTTCTTT.

This chain uses TRBV11-3 with TRBJ1-1; D is possibly TRBD1 (6 bases). Per germline, CDR1 SGHNT and CDR2 YENEEA. Trimming pared 4 bases from V and 4 bases from J, leaving 13 bases between. The CDR3 spans 14 residues. The CDR3 nucleotides are TGTGCCAGCAGCTCCCTGGGGGGGGCCACTGAAGCTTTCTTT. Amino acid sequence: CASSSLGGATEAFF.

The chain joins TRBV5-1 to TRBJ2-1, with 11 bases that match TRBD2. The V and J ends lost 0 bases and 4 bases, in that order; junction bases with no gene match: 6. Germline loops: CDR1 SGHRS, CDR2 YFSETQ. The CDR3 is made up of 17 amino acids. The CDR3 here is CASSLVSGTSGYNEQFF. DNA for the CDR3: TGCGCCAGCAGCTTGGTTTCCGGGACTAGCGGATACAATGAGCAGTTCTTC.

The V gene is TRBV5-1, the J gene TRBJ2-1; D remains unclear. The germline gives CDR1 SGHRS, CDR2 YFSETQ. With 0 bases removed from V and 1 base from J, the gap between germline ends came to 8 bases. The CDR3 is 15 residues long. The CDR3: CASSLEVGSYNEQFF. CDR3 nucleotide sequence: TGCGCCAGCAGCTTGGAGGTCGGGTCCTACAATGAGCAGTTCTTC.

The chain employs TRBV4-1 and TRBJ1-4; no clear D. Germline V lookup: CDR1 MGHRA, CDR2 YSYEKL. The CDR3 contains 13 residues. Trimming left V 8 bases short and J 7 bases short, with 14 bases between. The CDR3 here is CASASMMVEKLFF. Written as DNA, the CDR3 is TGCGCCAGCGCTAGCATGATGGTTGAAAAACTGTTTTTT.

The chain links TRBV5-4 to TRBJ2-2; D ambiguous. Trimming removed 6 bases at V and 8 bases at J, with 14 bases between. This CDR3 has 13 amino acids. CDR1 is SGHNT and CDR2 is YYREEE in the germline V gene (reference sequence). The CDR3: CASTTGVSGELFF. The CDR3 coding sequence is TGTGCCAGCACCACTGGAGTCTCTGGGGAGCTGTTTTTT.

For the CDR3, the DNA is TGCGCCAGCAGTTCGGGACAGCCTGGAAACACCATATATTTT. Residues: CASSSGQPGNTIYF. The V gene is TRBV5-1, the J gene TRBJ1-3, with 7 bases matching TRBD1. Germline trimming cut 5 bases from V and 2 bases from J; bases unmatched to any gene: 4. The germline gives CDR1 SGHRS, CDR2 YFSETQ. The CDR3 runs to 14 residues.

A single count supports this clone. Written as DNA, the CDR3 is TGTGCCAGCAGCCAAGGTGTGCGCGCTGAAGCTTTCTTT. This codes for CASSQGVRAEAFF. The chain joins TRBV3-1 (or the pseudogene TRBV3-2) to TRBJ1-1; D call uncertain. Germline CDR1 reads LGHDT; CDR2 reads YNNKEL (reference sequence). Trimming cost V 1 base and J 6 bases, with 9 bases left between them. The CDR3 has 13 residues.

The chain combines TRBV6-5 with TRBJ2-1; 10 bases are a match to TRBD1. After removal of 2 bases from V and 8 bases from J, the junction contained 3 bases not matched to a gene. This CDR3 has 14 amino acids. Germline CDR1 is MNHEY and CDR2 is SVGAGI. The CDR3 DNA sequence: TGTGCCAGCAGTTACGGGACAGGGGTATATGAGCAGTTCTTC. Encoded protein: CASSYGTGVYEQFF.

The rearrangement joins TRBV5-6 to TRBJ2-1; possibly TRBD2 for D (5 bases). The CDR3 length is 13 residues. Germline lookup yields CDR1 SGHDT and CDR2 YYEEEE. The V and J ends lost 0 bases and 7 bases respectively, with 8 bases between them. CDR3 coding DNA: TGTGCCAGCAGCTTGGATACGGGGAATGAGCAGTTCTTC. This gives the protein CASSLDTGNEQFF. Full variable domain (outside the CDR3, taken from reference TRBV5-6 and TRBJ2-1): DAGVTQSPTHLIKTRGQQVTLRCSPKSGHDTVSWYQQALGQGPQFIFQYYEEEERQRGNFPDRFSGHQFPNYSSELNVNALLLGDSALYLCASSLDTGNEQFFGPGTRLTVL.

Only one count was recorded for this clone. The genes are TRBV3-1 (or the pseudogene TRBV3-2) and TRBJ2-7; possible D gene TRBD1, 6 bases. Germline V gene data show CDR1 as LGHDT and CDR2 as YNNKEL (reference sequence). Trimming stripped 1 base from V and 5 bases from J, with 15 bases between. This CDR3 spans 15 amino acids. Here the CDR3 DNA reads TGTGCCAGCAGCCAAGTTTCAGGGGCCGGGGACGAGCAGTACTTC. This codes for CASSQVSGAGDEQYF.

The V call is TRBV6-1, the J call TRBJ2-3, with 7 bases fitting TRBD1. V trimming: 2 bases; J trimming: 0 bases; junction bases outside the gene matches: 5. In germline, CDR1 is MNHNS, CDR2 SASEGT. The CDR3 loop spans 16 amino acids. In DNA form, the CDR3 reads TGTGCCAGCAGTGAATTGACAGGGCGTAGCACAGATACGCAGTATTTT. Translating it yields CASSELTGRSTDTQYF.

The chain uses TRBV5-8 and TRBJ1-2; perhaps TRBD1 as D (5 bases). V dropped 3 bases and J dropped 5 bases, with 14 bases sitting between them. CDR1 and CDR2 from the germline V gene are SGHTS and YDEGEE. The CDR3 has 14 amino acids. CDR3 sequence reads: CASSWDWQGYGYTF. The CDR3 nucleotides are TGTGCCAGCAGCTGGGATTGGCAGGGTTATGGCTACACCTTC.

The V and J genes are TRBV20-1 and TRBJ2-1, with TRBD2 matching 14 bases. CDR3 length: 14 amino acids. V shed 3 bases and J 14 bases; nucleotides not matched to a gene: 9. Germline V gene sequence: CDR1 DFQATT, CDR2 SNEGSKA (reference sequence). CDR3 bases: TGCAGTGCTAGTATGGGGGGACTAGCGGGAGTAGAGTTCTTC. This gives the protein CSASMGGLAGVEFF.

The gene calls are TRBV5-1 and TRBJ2-4; D is possibly TRBD2 (6 bases). The V gene's germline CDR1 is SGHRS and CDR2 YFSETQ. The CDR3 has 17 residues. V was pared by 3 bases and J by 8 bases, with 24 bases between. The DNA for the CDR3 is TGCGCCAGCAGCTACGGGACTCTGACTTTTGAATGGGACATTCAGTACTTC. Translated: CASSYGTLTFEWDIQYF.

This clone has more than one count but fewer than ten. This rearrangement joins TRBV18 to TRBJ2-7; TRBD1 might be the D (5 bases). Germline CDR1 is KGHSH and CDR2 is LQKENI. With 2 bases removed from V and 6 bases from J, the gap between germline ends came to 11 bases. There are 13 residues in the CDR3. The CDR3 region has the DNA TGTGCCAGCTCACCAGTAGGGGCCAGCGAGCAGTACTTC. Residues: CASSPVGASEQYF.

The chain has TRBV2 and TRBJ2-1; TRBD1 matches 9 bases. The CDR3 sequence is 15 residues long. Unmatched junction bases numbered 6, after V lost 5 bases and J lost 4 bases. Germline CDR1 is SNHLY and CDR2 is FYNNEI. CDR3 sequence reads: CASSRGQGIYNEQFF. The DNA of the CDR3 is TGTGCCAGCAGTAGGGGACAGGGAATATACAATGAGCAGTTCTTC.

This chain uses TRBV30 with TRBJ1-1, with D possibly TRBD1 on 5 matching bases. The V gene lost 7 bases and the J gene lost 6 bases, with 18 bases spanning the gap. This CDR3 comprises 13 residues. CDR1 is GTSNPN and CDR2 is SVGIG in the germline V gene (reference sequence). CDR3 protein: CASQGEGISEAFF. Here the CDR3 DNA reads TGTGCCTCCCAAGGGGAAGGGATCTCTGAAGCTTTCTTT.

V gene TRBV30 combines with J gene TRBJ1-4; D gene unclear. V was cut by 7 bases and J by 5 bases, with 11 bases left in between. The CDR3 consists of 12 residues. Germline loops: CDR1 GTSNPN, CDR2 SVGIG (reference sequence). The CDR3 loop is CASKKLNEKLFF. DNA for the CDR3: TGTGCCTCCAAGAAACTAAATGAAAAACTGTTTTTT.

The V call is TRBV5-1, the J call TRBJ1-2; TRBD1 is a possible D gene (6 bases). With 1 base removed from V and 3 bases from J, the gap between germline ends came to 10 bases. CDR3 length: 14 amino acids. Germline assignment: CDR1 SGHRS and CDR2 YFSETQ. Here the CDR3 DNA reads TGCGCCAGCAGCTTGATCAGGGGCGACTATGGCTACACCTTC. Its protein product is CASSLIRGDYGYTF. Full variable domain (rest looked up from reference TRBV5-1 and TRBJ1-2): KAGVTQTPRYLIKTRGQQVTLSCSPISGHRSVSWYQQTPGQGLQFLFEYFSETQRNKGNFPGRFSGRQFSNSRSEMNVSTLELGDSALYLCASSLIRGDYGYTFGSGTRLTVV.